Listed here is a single T cell receptor beta chain. Its antigen is undetermined. These data belong to a study of cytotoxic CD8 clonotypes in ibrutinib-treated CLL. Study results and limitations: The public clonotypes identified were infrequent and showed contraction or stability on treatment.

The authors obtained approximately 2.2 micrograms of genomic DNA from cryopreserved PBMCs for TCR beta libraries. The protocol was immunoSEQ multiplex PCR, while the TCRdb copy is restricted to in-frame clones and leaves out a portion. Of fewer than 400,000 clones in the sample, 67% were seen once. V lost 3 bases and J lost 3; bases outside the gene matches: 6. The germline V gene encodes CDR1 MNHEY and CDR2 SMNVEV (reference sequence). CDR3 size: 15 residues. This sequence originates from a human donor with chronic lymphocytic leukemia. This chain uses TRBV27 with TRBJ2-7; 9 bases are shared with TRBD2. This specimen consisted of PBMCs, obtained after 36 months of ibrutinib treatment. Here the CDR3 DNA reads TGTGCCAGCAGTTTGGGTAGCGGGAGTCACTACGAGCAGTACTTC. This gives the protein CASSLGSGSHYEQYF.